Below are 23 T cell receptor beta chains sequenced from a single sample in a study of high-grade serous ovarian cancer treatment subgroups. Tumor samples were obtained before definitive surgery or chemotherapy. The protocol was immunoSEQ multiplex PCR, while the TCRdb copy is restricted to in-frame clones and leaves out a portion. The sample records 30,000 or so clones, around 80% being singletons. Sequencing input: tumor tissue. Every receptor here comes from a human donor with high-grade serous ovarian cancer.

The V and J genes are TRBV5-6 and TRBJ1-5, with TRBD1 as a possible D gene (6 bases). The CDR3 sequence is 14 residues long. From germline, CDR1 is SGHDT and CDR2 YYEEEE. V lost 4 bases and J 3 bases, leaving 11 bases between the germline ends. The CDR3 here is CASSGGLTNQPQHF. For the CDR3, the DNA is TGTGCCAGCAGCGGGGGGCTAACCAATCAGCCCCAGCATTTT. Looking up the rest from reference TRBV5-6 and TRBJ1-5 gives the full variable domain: DAGVTQSPTHLIKTRGQQVTLRCSPKSGHDTVSWYQQALGQGPQFIFQYYEEEERQRGNFPDRFSGHQFPNYSSELNVNALLLGDSALYLCASSGGLTNQPQHFGDGTRLSIL.

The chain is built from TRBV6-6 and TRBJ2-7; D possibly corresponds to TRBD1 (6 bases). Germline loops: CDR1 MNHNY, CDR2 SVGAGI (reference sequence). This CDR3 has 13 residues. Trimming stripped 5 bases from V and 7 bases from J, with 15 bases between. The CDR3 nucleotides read TGTGCCAGCAGTGCCGACAGGAAAGGGGAGCAGTACTTC. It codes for CASSADRKGEQYF.

CDR3 in amino acids: CASSSVGDEQYF. In DNA, the CDR3 is TGTGCCAGCAGCTCGGTTGGAGACGAGCAGTACTTC. This chain connects TRBV7-9 to TRBJ2-7; D gene uncertain. Looked up from germline, CDR1 is SEHNR and CDR2 is FQNEAQ (reference sequence). The CDR3 loop spans 12 amino acids. V was pared by 4 bases and J by 5 bases, with 9 bases between.

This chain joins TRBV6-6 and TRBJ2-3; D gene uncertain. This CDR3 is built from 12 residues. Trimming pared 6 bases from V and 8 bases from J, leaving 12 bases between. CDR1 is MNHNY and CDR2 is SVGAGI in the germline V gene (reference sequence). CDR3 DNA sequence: TGTGCCAGCAGGCCGGAGACAACTACGCAGTATTTT. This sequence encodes CASRPETTTQYF.

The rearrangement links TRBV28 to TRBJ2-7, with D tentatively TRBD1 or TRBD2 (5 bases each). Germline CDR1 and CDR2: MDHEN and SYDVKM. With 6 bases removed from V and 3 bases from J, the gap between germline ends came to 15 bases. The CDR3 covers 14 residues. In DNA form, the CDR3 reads TGTGCCAGCAGGGCTTCGGGACCCTTCTACGAGCAGTACTTC. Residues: CASRASGPFYEQYF.

The CDR3 DNA is TGCGCCAGCAGTGAGACAACAATAGGAGATACGCAGTATTTT. Its translation: CASSETTIGDTQYF. J is TRBJ2-3 and V is TRBV10-2; D ambiguous. The germline V and J ends were trimmed by 2 bases and 5 bases, with 11 bases remaining between them. The CDR3 has 14 amino acids. Germline CDR1 and CDR2: WSHSY and SAAADI.

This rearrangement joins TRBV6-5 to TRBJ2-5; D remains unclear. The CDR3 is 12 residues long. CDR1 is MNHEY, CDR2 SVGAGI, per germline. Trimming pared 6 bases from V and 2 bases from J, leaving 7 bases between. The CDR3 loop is CASRDVQETQYF. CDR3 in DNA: TGTGCCAGCAGAGACGTACAAGAGACCCAGTACTTC.

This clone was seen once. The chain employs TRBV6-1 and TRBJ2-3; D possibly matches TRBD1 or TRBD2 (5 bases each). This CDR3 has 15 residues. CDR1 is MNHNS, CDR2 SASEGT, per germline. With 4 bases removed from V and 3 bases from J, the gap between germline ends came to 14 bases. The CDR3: CASSGGLWGTDTQYF. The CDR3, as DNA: TGTGCCAGCAGTGGGGGGTTATGGGGAACAGATACGCAGTATTTT.

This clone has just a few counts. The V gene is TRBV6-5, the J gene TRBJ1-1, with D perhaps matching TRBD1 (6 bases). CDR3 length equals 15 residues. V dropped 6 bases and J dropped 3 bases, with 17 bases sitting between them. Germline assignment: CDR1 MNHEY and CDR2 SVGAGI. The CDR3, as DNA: TGTGCCAGCAGACAAACAGGGCTGGGGGACACTGAAGCTTTCTTT. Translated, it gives CASRQTGLGDTEAFF.

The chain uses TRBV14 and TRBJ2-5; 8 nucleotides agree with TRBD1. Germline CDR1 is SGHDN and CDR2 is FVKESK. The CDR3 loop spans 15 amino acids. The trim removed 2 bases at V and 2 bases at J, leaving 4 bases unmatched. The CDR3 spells CASSQSDRGQETQYF. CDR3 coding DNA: TGTGCCAGCAGCCAAAGCGACAGGGGTCAAGAGACCCAGTACTTC.

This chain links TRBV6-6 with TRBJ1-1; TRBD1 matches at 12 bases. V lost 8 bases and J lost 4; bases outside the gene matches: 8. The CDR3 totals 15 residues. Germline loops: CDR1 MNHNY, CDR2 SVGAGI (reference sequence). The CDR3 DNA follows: TGTGCCAGCGCGGGGACAGGGGGCCTGGGCACTGAAGCTTTCTTT. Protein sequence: CASAGTGGLGTEAFF.

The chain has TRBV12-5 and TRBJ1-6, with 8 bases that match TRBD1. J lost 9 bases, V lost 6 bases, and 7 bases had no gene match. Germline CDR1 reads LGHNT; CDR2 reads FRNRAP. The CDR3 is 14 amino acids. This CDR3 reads CASGFGQGSSPLHF. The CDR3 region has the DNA TGTGCTAGTGGATTTGGACAGGGCAGTTCACCCCTCCACTTT.

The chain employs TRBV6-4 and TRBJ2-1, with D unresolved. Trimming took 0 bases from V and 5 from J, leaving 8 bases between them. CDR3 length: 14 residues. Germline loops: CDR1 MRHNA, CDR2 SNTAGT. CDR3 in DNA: TGTGCCAGCAGTGACTCGGGGTGGGACAATGAGCAGTTCTTC. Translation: CASSDSGWDNEQFF.

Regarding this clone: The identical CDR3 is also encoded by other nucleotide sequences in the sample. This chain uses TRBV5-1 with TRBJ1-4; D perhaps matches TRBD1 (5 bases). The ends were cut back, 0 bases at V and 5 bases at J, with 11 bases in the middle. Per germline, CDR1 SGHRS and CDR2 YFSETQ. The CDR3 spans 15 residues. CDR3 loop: CASSLAGTENEKLFF. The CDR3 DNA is TGCGCCAGCAGCTTGGCCGGGACTGAAAATGAAAAACTGTTTTTT.

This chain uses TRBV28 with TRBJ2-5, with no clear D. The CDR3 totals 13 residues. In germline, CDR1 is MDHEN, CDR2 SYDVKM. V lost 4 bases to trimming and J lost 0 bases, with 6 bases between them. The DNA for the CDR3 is TGTGCCAGCAGTTGGCAGTACCAAGAGACCCAGTACTTC. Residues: CASSWQYQETQYF.

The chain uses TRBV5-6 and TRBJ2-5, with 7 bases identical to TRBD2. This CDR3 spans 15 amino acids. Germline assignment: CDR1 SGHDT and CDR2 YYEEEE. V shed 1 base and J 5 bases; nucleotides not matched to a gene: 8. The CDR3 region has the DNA TGTGCCAGCAGCTTGATTTTGGGAGGGAGTGAGACCCAGTACTTC. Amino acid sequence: CASSLILGGSETQYF. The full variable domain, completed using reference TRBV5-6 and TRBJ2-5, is DAGVTQSPTHLIKTRGQQVTLRCSPKSGHDTVSWYQQALGQGPQFIFQYYEEEERQRGNFPDRFSGHQFPNYSSELNVNALLLGDSALYLCASSLILGGSETQYFGPGTRLLVL.

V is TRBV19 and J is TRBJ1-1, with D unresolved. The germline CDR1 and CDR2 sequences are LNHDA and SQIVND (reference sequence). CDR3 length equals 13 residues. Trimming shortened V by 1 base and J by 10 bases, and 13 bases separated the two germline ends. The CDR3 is CASSIGFGVAAFF. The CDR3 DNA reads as TGTGCCAGTAGTATAGGATTCGGGGTTGCAGCTTTCTTT.

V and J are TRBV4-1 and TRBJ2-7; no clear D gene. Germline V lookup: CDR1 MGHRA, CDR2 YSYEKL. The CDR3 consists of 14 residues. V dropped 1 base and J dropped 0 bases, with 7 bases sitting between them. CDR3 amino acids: CASSQVLSSYEQYF. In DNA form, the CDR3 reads TGCGCCAGCAGCCAAGTTCTCAGCTCCTACGAGCAGTACTTC.

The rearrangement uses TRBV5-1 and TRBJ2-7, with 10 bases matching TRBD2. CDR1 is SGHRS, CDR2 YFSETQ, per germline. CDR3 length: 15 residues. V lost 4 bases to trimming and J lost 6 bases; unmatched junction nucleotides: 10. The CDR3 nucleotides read TGCGCCAGCAGCCGAGAAACTAGCGGGAAGGCCGAGCAGTACTTC. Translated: CASSRETSGKAEQYF. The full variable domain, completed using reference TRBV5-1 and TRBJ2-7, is KAGVTQTPRYLIKTRGQQVTLSCSPISGHRSVSWYQQTPGQGLQFLFEYFSETQRNKGNFPGRFSGRQFSNSRSEMNVSTLELGDSALYLCASSRETSGKAEQYFGPGTRLTVT.

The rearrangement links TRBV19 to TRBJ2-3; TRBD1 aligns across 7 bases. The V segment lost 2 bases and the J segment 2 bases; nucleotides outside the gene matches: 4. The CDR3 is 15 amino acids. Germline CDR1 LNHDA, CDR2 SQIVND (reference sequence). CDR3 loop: CASSITGALTDTQYF. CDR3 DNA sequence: TGTGCCAGTAGTATAACAGGGGCCCTCACAGATACGCAGTATTTT.

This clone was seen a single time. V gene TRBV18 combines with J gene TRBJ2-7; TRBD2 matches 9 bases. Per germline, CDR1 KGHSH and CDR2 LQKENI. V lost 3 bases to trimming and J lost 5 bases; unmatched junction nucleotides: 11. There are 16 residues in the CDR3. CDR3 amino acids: CASSPKGLAATHEQYF. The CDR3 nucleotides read TGTGCCAGCTCACCGAAGGGACTAGCAGCGACCCACGAGCAGTACTTC.

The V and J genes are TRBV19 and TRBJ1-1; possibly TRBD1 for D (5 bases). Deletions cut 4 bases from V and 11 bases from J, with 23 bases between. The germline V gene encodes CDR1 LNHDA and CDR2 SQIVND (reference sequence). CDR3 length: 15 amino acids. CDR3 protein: CASSSLTVLGIRAFF. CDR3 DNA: TGTGCCAGTAGTAGCCTGACAGTGTTGGGGATCCGGGCTTTCTTT.

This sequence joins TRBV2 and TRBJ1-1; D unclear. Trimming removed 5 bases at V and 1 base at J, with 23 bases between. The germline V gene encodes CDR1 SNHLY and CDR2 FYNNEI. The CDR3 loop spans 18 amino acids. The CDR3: CASSPTGPPYPPNTEAFF. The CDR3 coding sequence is TGTGCCAGCAGTCCCACCGGGCCCCCATACCCCCCGAACACTGAAGCTTTCTTT.